The next 23 T cell receptor beta chains were all read from a single sample in a study of blood T cell repertoires in COVID-19. Sequenced by immunoSEQ multiplex PCR; TCRdb stores in-frame clones only, minus some. The sample contains about 210,000 clones, more than 70% of which appear only once. Sequences were obtained from PBMCs or T cells enriched from blood (not recorded which). The receptors derive from a woman in her thirties or forties with acute COVID-19.

The CDR3 nucleotides are TGTGCCAGCAGCCCAGAGCCTGGACAAACCGGCTACACCTTC. Encoded protein: CASSPEPGQTGYTF. This sequence joins TRBV7-9 and TRBJ1-2; possibly TRBD1 for D (5 bases). CDR3 length: 14 residues. Looked up from germline, CDR1 is SEHNR and CDR2 is FQNEAQ (reference sequence). Trimming took 5 bases from V and 8 from J, leaving 18 bases between them.

V usage is TRBV10-3 and J usage is TRBJ1-6; the D is unclear. Germline V gene lookup returns CDR1 ENHRY and CDR2 SYGVKD. The length of the CDR3 is 15 residues. With 3 bases removed from V and 10 bases from J, the gap between germline ends came to 16 bases. The CDR3 reads CAISDPPGVGSPLHF. The CDR3 coding sequence is TGTGCCATCAGTGACCCTCCCGGGGTTGGCTCACCCCTCCACTTT.

The CDR3 loop is CASSLVGGTGANVLTF. The CDR3 nucleotides are TGCGCCAGCAGCTTGGTCGGGGGGACAGGGGCCAACGTCCTGACTTTC. This chain uses TRBV5-1 with TRBJ2-6; possible D gene TRBD2, 7 bases. Looked up from germline, CDR1 is SGHRS and CDR2 is YFSETQ. The V and J ends lost 0 bases and 4 bases respectively, with 11 bases between them. The CDR3 has 16 residues.

This clone was counted once. This chain joins TRBV7-2 and TRBJ1-2; TRBD1 matches 7 bases. The ends lost 5 bases at V and 3 bases at J; junction bases unmatched: 9. The CDR3 contains 15 residues. From germline, CDR1 is SGHTA and CDR2 FQGNSA. This chain's CDR3 is CASSVDRVGDYGYTF. DNA for the CDR3: TGTGCCAGCAGCGTCGACAGGGTGGGGGACTATGGCTACACCTTC.

The V call is TRBV19, the J call TRBJ2-7, with D uncertain. V was shortened by 1 base and J by 5 bases, with 15 bases between the two germline ends. The CDR3 covers 15 residues. Per the germline V gene, CDR1 is LNHDA and CDR2 is SQIVND (reference sequence). This CDR3 is CASSIGFVLIHEQYF. CDR3 nucleotide sequence: TGTGCCAGTAGTATAGGGTTCGTCCTAATCCACGAGCAGTACTTC.

CDR3: CATSGPTSGPKETQYF. CDR3 nucleotide sequence: TGTGCCACCAGTGGCCCGACTAGCGGGCCGAAAGAGACCCAGTACTTC. J is TRBJ2-5 and V is TRBV24-1; 10 nucleotides agree with TRBD2. The J segment lost 3 bases and the V segment lost 5 bases, leaving 8 bases of the junction unmatched. Germline V gene data show CDR1 as KGHDR and CDR2 as SFDVKD. CDR3 length equals 16 residues.

This clone has a handful of counts. The V and J genes are TRBV4-1 and TRBJ1-5; D remains unclear. The CDR3 sequence is 15 residues long. V lost 0 bases and J lost 5, with 11 bases in between. Germline-derived CDR1 and CDR2 are MGHRA and YSYEKL. Here the CDR3 DNA reads TGCGCCAGCAGCCAAGAGGGTACGAGGGATCAGCCCCAGCATTTT. Its protein product is CASSQEGTRDQPQHF.

This chain joins TRBV5-6 and TRBJ2-7; 9 nucleotides line up with TRBD1. The junction had 7 bases not matched to a gene; V was cut back by 4 bases and J by 5 bases. Germline-derived CDR1 and CDR2 are SGHDT and YYEEEE. The CDR3 runs 14 residues. DNA of the CDR3: TGTGCCAGCAGCAGGGGGGGACAGGGCCACGAGCAGTACTTC. Amino acid sequence: CASSRGGQGHEQYF.

The V gene is TRBV5-6, the J gene TRBJ1-2; D not resolved. Germline V lookup: CDR1 SGHDT, CDR2 YYEEEE. The length of the CDR3 is 13 residues. V was shortened by 1 base and J by 5 bases, with 9 bases between the two germline ends. The CDR3 loop reads CASSLSAGYGYTF. The CDR3 nucleotides are TGTGCCAGCAGCTTGTCAGCAGGTTATGGCTACACCTTC.

In the case of this clone: Other DNA sequences of this sample code for an identical CDR3. This chain connects TRBV18 to TRBJ1-3, with D maybe TRBD1 (5 bases). The CDR3 extends over 15 amino acids. With 3 bases removed from V and 0 bases from J, the gap between germline ends came to 9 bases. Germline values: CDR1 KGHSH, CDR2 LQKENI. CDR3 residues: CASSPLGGSGNTIYF. The CDR3 coding sequence is TGTGCCAGCTCACCGTTGGGGGGCTCTGGAAACACCATATATTTT. Complete variable domain (other parts from reference TRBV18 and TRBJ1-3): NAGVMQNPRHLVRRRGQEARLRCSPMKGHSHVYWYRQLPEEGLKFMVYLQKENIIDESGMPKERFSAEFPKEGPSILRIQQVVRGDSAAYFCASSPLGGSGNTIYFGEGSWLTVV.

This chain links TRBV19 with TRBJ1-5, with 7 bases lining up with TRBD1. J was trimmed by 7 bases and V by 0 bases; bases with no gene match: 3. Germline V gene data show CDR1 as LNHDA and CDR2 as SQIVND (reference sequence). CDR3 length equals 14 residues. The CDR3 nucleotides are TGTGCCAGTAGTATAGAAGGGGGCGGGCAGCCCCAGCATTTT. Encoded protein: CASSIEGGGQPQHF.

CDR3 residues: CASSIEATGVTEAFF. The CDR3 DNA reads as TGTGCCAGTAGTATAGAGGCCACGGGGGTCACTGAAGCTTTCTTT. V and J are TRBV19 and TRBJ1-1; tentative D call: TRBD1 (5 bases). This CDR3 spans 15 amino acids. Germline loops: CDR1 LNHDA, CDR2 SQIVND (reference sequence). Trimming left V 0 bases short and J 4 bases short, with 12 bases between.

This clone was recorded only once. This chain joins TRBV4-1 and TRBJ1-1, with D possibly matching TRBD1 (6 bases). The CDR3 contains 17 residues. Trimming removed 4 bases at V and 2 bases at J, with 20 bases between. CDR1 is MGHRA, CDR2 YSYEKL, per germline. The CDR3 coding sequence is TGCGCCAGCAGCCTAAGAGGGCAGGGGTCCAGAAACACTGAAGCTTTCTTT. It translates to CASSLRGQGSRNTEAFF.

This clone was counted between two and nine times. The chain joins TRBV12-3 or TRBV12-4 to TRBJ1-3; D is ambiguous. This CDR3 has 12 residues. The V gene lost 6 bases and the J gene lost 3 bases, with 6 bases spanning the gap. The CDR3 region is CASSLYGNTIYF. DNA of the CDR3: TGTGCCAGCAGCCTTTATGGAAACACCATATATTTT.

This clone appeared once. The chain joins TRBV5-5 to TRBJ1-5; TRBD1 might be the D (5 bases). The CDR3 is 13 amino acids. Germline CDR1 and CDR2: SGHKS and YYEKEE (reference sequence). V lost 4 bases to trimming and J lost 8 bases, with 13 bases between them. The CDR3 DNA sequence: TGTGCCAGCAGCCTGTTCACGGGGGAGCCCCAGCATTTT. The encoded protein is CASSLFTGEPQHF.

This sequence joins TRBV19 and TRBJ1-1; 8 bases are a match to TRBD1. Germline loops: CDR1 LNHDA, CDR2 SQIVND (reference sequence). The CDR3 has 13 residues. The trim removed 6 bases at V and 7 bases at J, leaving 7 bases unmatched. CDR3 DNA sequence: TGTGCCAGTAGGTACAGGGGGGGCGATGAAGCTTTCTTT. Translated: CASRYRGGDEAFF.

This clone was counted a few times. The J gene is TRBJ1-5, the V gene TRBV7-8; a weak D match, TRBD1 (5 bases). The germline V gene has CDR1 SGHVS and CDR2 FQNEAQ. Trimming stripped 2 bases from V and 7 bases from J, with 15 bases between. This CDR3 comprises 15 residues. The DNA for the CDR3 is TGTGCCAGCAGCTTACGCGAACAGGAGGGCCAGCCCCAGCATTTT. Protein product: CASSLREQEGQPQHF.

The chain combines TRBV10-1 with TRBJ2-3; the D gene is possibly TRBD2 (5 bases). This CDR3 region has 15 residues. Trimming removed 9 bases at V and 0 bases at J, with 16 bases between. Germline values: CDR1 WNHNN, CDR2 SYGVQD (reference sequence). In nucleotides, the CDR3 is TGCGCCAGGACCTCCCGGGGTCCTAGCACAGATACGCAGTATTTT. Translation gives CARTSRGPSTDTQYF.

The rearrangement joins TRBV7-2 to TRBJ1-1; TRBD1 is a possible D gene (6 bases). The CDR3 has 12 amino acids. Germline CDR1 reads SGHTA; CDR2 reads FQGNSA. Between the trimmed V and J ends, which lost 5 bases and 7 bases, there was a span of 11 bases. The CDR3 DNA follows: TGTGCCAGCAGCCCGGACAGTTTTGAAGCTTTCTTT. Translating it yields CASSPDSFEAFF.

The chain combines TRBV18 with TRBJ1-1; the match to TRBD1 covers 7 bases. There are 17 residues in the CDR3. The V gene end was trimmed by 3 bases and the J gene end by 0 bases; junction bases not matched to a gene: 10. Germline CDR1 is KGHSH and CDR2 is LQKENI. CDR3: CASSPNPSGGMNTEAFF. DNA of the CDR3: TGTGCCAGCTCACCGAATCCCTCAGGGGGTATGAACACTGAAGCTTTCTTT.

This chain uses TRBV7-2 with TRBJ1-2; D might be TRBD1 (6 bases). CDR1 is SGHTA and CDR2 is FQGNSA in the germline V gene. The CDR3 is made up of 15 amino acids. Trimming stripped 3 bases from V and 6 bases from J, with 17 bases between. The CDR3 spells CASSFDGRGSHGYTF. DNA for the CDR3: TGTGCCAGCAGCTTCGACGGCAGGGGATCCCATGGCTACACCTTC. The full variable domain, in which reference TRBV7-2 and TRBJ1-2 provide the parts outside the CDR3, is GAGVSQSPSNKVTEKGKDVELRCDPISGHTALYWYRQSLGQGLEFLIYFQGNSAPDKSGLPSDRFSAERTGGSVSTLTIQRTQQEDSAVYLCASSFDGRGSHGYTFGSGTRLTVV.

This sequence joins TRBV2 and TRBJ1-2; 9 bases fit TRBD1. The J segment lost 4 bases and the V segment lost 8 bases, leaving 5 bases of the junction unmatched. The CDR3 is made up of 13 amino acids. In germline, CDR1 is SNHLY, CDR2 FYNNEI. CDR3 coding DNA: TGTGCCAGCCGGGACAGGGTCTCCTATGGCTACACCTTC. This translates into CASRDRVSYGYTF.

The chain uses TRBV12-3 or TRBV12-4 and TRBJ2-3; 7 bases are shared with TRBD2. Unmatched junction bases numbered 5, after V lost 5 bases and J lost 6 bases. The CDR3 extends over 13 amino acids. CDR3 sequence reads: CASSRGVFDTQYF. The CDR3 nucleotides read TGTGCCAGCAGTCGGGGGGTTTTCGATACGCAGTATTTT.